The next 20 T cell receptor beta chains were all read from a single sample in a study of Graves' ophthalmopathy and Graves' hyperthyroidism. Amplified TCR beta CDR3 regions were obtained using RNA transcripts as template. After a first-round RT-PCR with HTBI primers, a second-round multiplex PCR was run. TCRdb ran MiXCR on the multiplex PCR reads and lists one entry per CDR3 protein. Of a few hundred thousand distinct CDR3 sequences in the sample, approximately 18% were seen once. The sequencing sample was made of peripheral blood. The receptors here all came from an adult woman with stable Graves' hyperthyroidism.

The table lists this clonotype with a few counts. V usage is TRBV5-6 and J usage is TRBJ2-5; 7 positions match TRBD1. Germline trimming cut 4 bases from V and 6 bases from J; bases unmatched to any gene: 9. This CDR3 is 14 amino acids long. Germline V gene sequence: CDR1 SGHDT, CDR2 YYEEEE. The CDR3 here is CASSPITGVKTQYF. CDR3 nucleotides: TGTGCCAGCAGCCCTATAACAGGGGTGAAGACCCAGTACTTC. Full variable domain (outside the CDR3, taken from reference TRBV5-6 and TRBJ2-5): DAGVTQSPTHLIKTRGQQVTLRCSPKSGHDTVSWYQQALGQGPQFIFQYYEEEERQRGNFPDRFSGHQFPNYSSELNVNALLLGDSALYLCASSPITGVKTQYFGPGTRLLVL.

This clonotype has a count of ten or more. V and J are TRBV13 and TRBJ2-7, with TRBD2 matching over 7 bases. Germline trimming cut 0 bases from V and 3 bases from J; bases unmatched to any gene: 8. CDR1 is PRHDT, CDR2 FYEKMQ, per germline (reference sequence). CDR3 size: 16 residues. For the CDR3, the DNA is TGTGCCAGCAGCTTAGGGGGGGGAGGGCCGGTCTACGAGCAGTACTTC. This sequence encodes CASSLGGGGPVYEQYF.

In its sample, this clonotype was seen many times. The genes are TRBV29-1 and TRBJ2-4; unclear D gene. This CDR3 is built from 13 residues. Germline-derived CDR1 and CDR2 are SQVTM and ANQGSEA. The V and J ends lost 7 bases and 2 bases respectively, with 12 bases between them. The CDR3 here is CSALLLTKNIQYF. The CDR3 DNA reads TGCAGCGCCCTTCTTTTGACCAAAAACATTCAGTACTTC. Variable domain in full (rest from reference TRBV29-1 and TRBJ2-4): SAVISQKPSRDICQRGTSLTIQCQVDSQVTMMFWYRQQPGQSLTLIATANQGSEATYESGFVIDKFPISRPNLTFSTLTVSNMSPEDSSIYLCSALLLTKNIQYFGAGTRLSVL.

Turning to this clonotype: As the CDR3 is not closed by the conserved phenylalanine or tryptophan, this likely results from a read error. The genes are TRBV28 and TRBJ1-1, with 7 bases aligning to TRBD1. The germline gives CDR1 MDHEN, CDR2 SYDVKM. This CDR3 has 15 residues. V dropped 3 bases and J dropped 1; count of bases not matched to a gene: 5. CDR3 region: CASSFTGTENTEAFV. CDR3 nucleotides: TGTGCCAGCAGTTTTACCGGGACAGAGAACACTGAAGCTTTCGTT.

This clonotype was observed at least ten times. V is TRBV2 and J is TRBJ2-3, with 7 bases that match TRBD2. This CDR3 has 16 residues. Looked up from germline, CDR1 is SNHLY and CDR2 is FYNNEI. J was trimmed by 0 bases and V by 5 bases; bases with no gene match: 8. This CDR3 reads CASSTLAAPSTDTQYF. CDR3 DNA: TGTGCCAGCAGTACCCTAGCGGCCCCAAGCACAGATACGCAGTATTTT.

There are many counts of this clonotype. CDR3 nucleotides: TGTGCCAGCAGCCGGGCCTCGGTCGGGACCCAGTACTTC. Amino acids: CASSRASVGTQYF. The chain has TRBV11-2 and TRBJ2-5, with D unresolved. Deletions cut 5 bases from V and 7 bases from J, with 14 bases between. In germline, CDR1 is SGHAT, CDR2 FQNNGV. The CDR3 runs to 13 residues.

The table lists this clonotype with many counts. This chain links TRBV3-1 with TRBJ2-5; D ambiguous. V was trimmed by 1 base and J by 11 bases, leaving 14 bases between them. The CDR3 has 13 residues. Per germline, CDR1 LGHDT and CDR2 YNNKEL (reference sequence). The CDR3 is CASSQGTEKGQYF. The CDR3 nucleotides read TGTGCCAGCAGCCAAGGGACGGAAAAAGGGCAGTACTTC.

This clonotype was picked up many times. The J gene is TRBJ1-2, the V gene TRBV20-1; 8 bases map to TRBD1. Germline lookup yields CDR1 DFQATT and CDR2 SNEGSKA (reference sequence). The CDR3 runs 13 residues. The J segment lost 6 bases and the V segment lost 3 bases, leaving 6 bases of the junction unmatched. CDR3 bases: TGCAGTGCTAGCGTCGAGACAGGGGATGGCTACACCTTC. The encoded protein is CSASVETGDGYTF.

This clonotype was counted ten times or more. The J gene is TRBJ1-1, the V gene TRBV20-1; D uncertain. The ends were cut back, 3 bases at V and 6 bases at J, with 8 bases in the middle. The CDR3 extends over 11 amino acids. CDR1 DFQATT and CDR2 SNEGSKA come from the germline V gene (reference sequence). CDR3 bases: TGCAGTGCTAGGACTGCCGCTGAAGCTTTCTTT. This gives the protein CSARTAAEAFF.

This clonotype was counted a few times. This chain uses TRBV25-1 with TRBJ2-2, with 10 bases lining up with TRBD2. V gave up 10 bases and J gave up 0 bases; unmatched junction bases: 17. Germline CDR1 reads MGHDK; CDR2 reads SYGVNS. This CDR3 contains 19 residues. The CDR3 here is CATGLLGLAGETNTGELFF. CDR3 in DNA: TGTGCCACCGGACTTTTAGGGCTAGCGGGAGAGACGAACACCGGGGAGCTGTTTTTT.

The sample holds many counts of this clonotype. The rearrangement links TRBV4-3 to TRBJ1-2; D not resolved. This CDR3 region has 16 residues. With 0 bases removed from V and 4 bases from J, the gap between germline ends came to 15 bases. Germline V CDR1 and CDR2: LGHNA, YSLEER. The CDR3: CASSQDHRSTIYGYTF. The CDR3 DNA reads as TGCGCCAGCAGCCAAGATCATCGGAGTACCATCTATGGCTACACCTTC.

This clonotype was seen ten or more times. The chain combines TRBV28 with TRBJ2-7; D uncertain. The CDR3 extends over 12 amino acids. CDR1 is MDHEN, CDR2 SYDVKM, per germline. V was trimmed by 5 bases and J by 4 bases, leaving 9 bases between them. CDR3 sequence (DNA): TGTGCCAGCAGTAAATTAAAATACGAGCAGTACTTC. The encoded protein is CASSKLKYEQYF.

This clonotype came up many times. The chain carries TRBV29-1 and TRBJ1-2; D is perhaps TRBD1 (6 bases). The V gene's germline CDR1 is SQVTM and CDR2 ANQGSEA. With 7 bases removed from V and 6 bases from J, the gap between germline ends came to 18 bases. The length of the CDR3 is 13 residues. The CDR3 spells CSGMTRQDHGYTF. DNA for the CDR3: TGCAGCGGAATGACGCGACAGGATCATGGCTACACCTTC.

This clonotype was counted only a few times. A much larger clone sits a single nucleotide away, making a read error possible. V gene TRBV2 combines with J gene TRBJ2-4; TRBD2 matches at 7 bases. Germline lookup yields CDR1 SNHLY and CDR2 FYNNEI. CDR3 length: 19 residues. The chain's CDR3 is CASRGGDLTNFIAKNIKYF. The DNA for the CDR3 is TGTGCCAGCAGGGGGGGGGACTTGACGAACTTTATAGCCAAAAACATTAAGTACTTC. Full variable domain (rest looked up from reference TRBV2 and TRBJ2-4): EPEVTQTPSHQVTQMGQEVILRCVPISNHLYFYWYRQILGQKVEFLVSFYNNEISEKSEIFDDQFSVERPDGSNFTLKIRSTKLEDSAMYFCASRGGDLTNFIAKNIKYFGAGTRLSVL.

This clonotype was seen many times. The chain carries TRBV6-2 or TRBV6-3 and TRBJ2-7, with D tentatively TRBD1 or TRBD2 (6 bases each). The germline V gene has CDR1 MNHEY and CDR2 SVGEGT. This CDR3 has 14 amino acids. V was cut by 7 bases and J by 3 bases, with 16 bases left in between. This CDR3 is CASNDGGGIYEQYF. The CDR3 nucleotides are TGTGCCAGCAACGACGGGGGCGGGATCTACGAGCAGTACTTC.

This clonotype appeared a few times. The chain recombines TRBV29-1 with TRBJ2-7, with a tentative D call TRBD2 (6 bases). V lost 0 bases, J lost 6 bases, and 9 bases lay in between. Germline CDR1 SQVTM, CDR2 ANQGSEA. The CDR3 runs to 12 residues. DNA for the CDR3: TGCAGCGTTGAAGATGCGGGGCTCGAGCAGTACTTC. Residues: CSVEDAGLEQYF.

This clonotype was picked up a small number of times. This chain connects TRBV25-1 to TRBJ1-5, with 7 bases lining up with TRBD1. This CDR3 region has 14 residues. Germline V gene sequence: CDR1 MGHDK, CDR2 SYGVNS. Germline trimming cut 9 bases from V and 1 base from J; bases unmatched to any gene: 6. This CDR3 reads CASRQTGSNQPQHF. CDR3 bases: TGTGCCAGTCGACAGACAGGGAGCAATCAGCCCCAGCATTTT.

The rearrangement joins TRBV2 to TRBJ1-3; 7 bases align to TRBD1. After removal of 4 bases from V and 1 base from J, the junction contained 10 bases not matched to a gene. The CDR3 extends over 17 amino acids. The V gene's germline CDR1 is SNHLY and CDR2 FYNNEI. The CDR3 nucleotides read TGTGCCAGCAGTGGTGGGAGAGGGACAGAATCTGGAAACACCATATATTTT. This encodes CASSGGRGTESGNTIYF.

This clonotype was found many times. J is TRBJ2-2 and V is TRBV15, with no clear D. The CDR3 consists of 13 residues. V lost 3 bases and J lost 8, with 10 bases in between. Per the germline V gene, CDR1 is LNHNV and CDR2 is YYDKDF (reference sequence). The CDR3 bases are TGTGCCACCAGCAGGGGTGAGCCAGGGGAGCTGTTTTTT. Protein: CATSRGEPGELFF.

In DNA form, the CDR3 reads TGTGCCAGCAGTTTAGGGGGGGGAGCAGGGGGCGGTGAGCAGTACTTC. It yields the protein CASSLGGGAGGGEQYF. The chain joins TRBV27 to TRBJ2-7; a possible D gene is TRBD1 (8 bases). The CDR3 loop spans 16 amino acids. Trimming took off 2 bases at V and 7 bases at J, with 21 bases between the two ends. Germline V gives CDR1 MNHEY, CDR2 SMNVEV (reference sequence).